This T cell receptor beta chain was recovered during a study of blood T cell repertoires in COVID-19. Study overall: Samples representing acute and convalescent COVID-19 were sourced from the United States, Italy and Spain.

The authors' processing: It was from reference gene primer amplification that nucleated cell counts were estimated. Method: immunoSEQ multiplex PCR; TCRdb's copy keeps in-frame clones and lacks some. The V and J calls and the clone size are those of that table, but D and trimming were determined from the DNA. The sample shows 250,000 to 350,000 clones, around 90% of them seen only once. Participants were aged roughly 18 to 89 years, lived in roughly 25 US areas, and enrolled virtually. Cohort 3 recovery required two negative PCRs, clearance, or symptom resolution. The CDR3 extends over 12 amino acids. CDR1 is GTSNPN and CDR2 is SVGIG in the germline V gene (reference sequence). V dropped 1 base and J dropped 8 bases, with 11 bases sitting between them.

The sample comprised PBMCs or T cells enriched from blood (not recorded which). The receptor comes from a woman between 45 and 60 years old who had recovered from COVID-19. V is TRBV30 and J is TRBJ1-2; unclear D gene. The CDR3 DNA is TGTGCCTGGAGTGCGGGGATTTGGGGCTACACCTTC. It encodes CAWSAGIWGYTF.